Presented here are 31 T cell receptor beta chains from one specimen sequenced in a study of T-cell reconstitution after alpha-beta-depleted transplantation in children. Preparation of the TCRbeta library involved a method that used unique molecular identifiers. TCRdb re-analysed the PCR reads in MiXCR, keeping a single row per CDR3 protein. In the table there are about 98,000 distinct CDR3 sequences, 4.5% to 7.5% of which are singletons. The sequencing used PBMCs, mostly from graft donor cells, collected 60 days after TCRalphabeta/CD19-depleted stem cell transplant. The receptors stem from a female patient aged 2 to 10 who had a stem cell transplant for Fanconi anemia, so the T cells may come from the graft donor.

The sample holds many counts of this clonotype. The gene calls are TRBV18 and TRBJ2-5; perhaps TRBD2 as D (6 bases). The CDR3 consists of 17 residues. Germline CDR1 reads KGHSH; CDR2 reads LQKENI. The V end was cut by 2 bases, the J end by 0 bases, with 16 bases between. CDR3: CASSPGATSLYQETQYF. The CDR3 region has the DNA TGTGCCAGCTCACCAGGGGCGACTAGTCTTTACCAAGAGACCCAGTACTTC.

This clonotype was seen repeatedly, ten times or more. CDR3 amino acids: CASSLVSSTGELFF. The CDR3 bases are TGTGCCAGCAGCTTAGTCTCGTCCACCGGGGAGCTGTTTTTT. This chain connects TRBV7-8 to TRBJ2-2; D remains unclear. V dropped 1 base and J dropped 4 bases, with 7 bases sitting between them. This CDR3 spans 14 amino acids. CDR1 is SGHVS and CDR2 is FQNEAQ in the germline V gene.

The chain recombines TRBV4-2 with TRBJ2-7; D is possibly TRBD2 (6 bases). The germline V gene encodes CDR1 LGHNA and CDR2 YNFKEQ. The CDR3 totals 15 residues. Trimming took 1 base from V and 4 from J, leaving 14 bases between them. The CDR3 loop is CASSQVPGEGYEQYF. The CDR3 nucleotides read TGTGCCAGCAGCCAAGTTCCGGGAGAAGGATACGAGCAGTACTTC.

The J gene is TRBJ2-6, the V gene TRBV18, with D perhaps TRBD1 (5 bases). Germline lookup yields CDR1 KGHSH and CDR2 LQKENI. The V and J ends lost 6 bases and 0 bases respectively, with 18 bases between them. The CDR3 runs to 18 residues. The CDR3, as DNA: TGTGCCAGCTCGCCCTTCGTCGACAGCCACTCTGGGGCCAACGTCCTGACTTTC. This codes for CASSPFVDSHSGANVLTF.

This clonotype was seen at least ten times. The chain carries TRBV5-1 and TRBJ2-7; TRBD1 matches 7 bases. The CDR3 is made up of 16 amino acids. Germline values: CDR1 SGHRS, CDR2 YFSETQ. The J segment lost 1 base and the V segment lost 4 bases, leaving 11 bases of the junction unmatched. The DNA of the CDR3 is TGCGCCAGCAGCCCCCCCGGACAGGCCACATCCTACGAGCAGTACTTC. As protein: CASSPPGQATSYEQYF.

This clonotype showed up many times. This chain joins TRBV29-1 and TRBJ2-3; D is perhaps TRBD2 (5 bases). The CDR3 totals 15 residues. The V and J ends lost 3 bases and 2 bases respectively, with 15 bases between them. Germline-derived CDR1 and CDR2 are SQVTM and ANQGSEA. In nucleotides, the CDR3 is TGCAGCGTTGATGGGAGTAACGGGTCCACAGATACGCAGTATTTT. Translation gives CSVDGSNGSTDTQYF.

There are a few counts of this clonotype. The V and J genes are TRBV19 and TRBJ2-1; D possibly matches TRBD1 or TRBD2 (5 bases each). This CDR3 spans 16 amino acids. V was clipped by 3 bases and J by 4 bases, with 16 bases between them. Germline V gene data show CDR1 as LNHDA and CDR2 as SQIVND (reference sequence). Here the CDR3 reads CASSIRGPNLYNEQFF. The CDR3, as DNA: TGTGCCAGTAGTATTCGGGGACCGAACCTATACAATGAGCAGTTCTTC.

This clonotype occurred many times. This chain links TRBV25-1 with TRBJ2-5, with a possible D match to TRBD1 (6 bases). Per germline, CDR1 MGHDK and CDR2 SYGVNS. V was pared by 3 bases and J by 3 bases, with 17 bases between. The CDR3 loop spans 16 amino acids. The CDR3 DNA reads TGTGCCAGCAGTGACATTCCGGGACACTCCAAAGAGACCCAGTACTTC. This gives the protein CASSDIPGHSKETQYF.

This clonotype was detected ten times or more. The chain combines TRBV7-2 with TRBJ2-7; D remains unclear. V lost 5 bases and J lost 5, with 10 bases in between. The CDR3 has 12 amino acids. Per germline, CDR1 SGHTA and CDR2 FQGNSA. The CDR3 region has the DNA TGTGCCAGCAGCCCCCCTCGTCACGAGCAGTACTTC. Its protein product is CASSPPRHEQYF.

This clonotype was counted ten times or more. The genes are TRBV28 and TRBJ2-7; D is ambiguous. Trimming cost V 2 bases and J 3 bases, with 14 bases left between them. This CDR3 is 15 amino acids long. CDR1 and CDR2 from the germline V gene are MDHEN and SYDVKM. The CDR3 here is CASSLLPGQIYEQYF. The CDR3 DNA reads TGTGCCAGCAGTTTACTGCCGGGCCAAATCTACGAGCAGTACTTC.

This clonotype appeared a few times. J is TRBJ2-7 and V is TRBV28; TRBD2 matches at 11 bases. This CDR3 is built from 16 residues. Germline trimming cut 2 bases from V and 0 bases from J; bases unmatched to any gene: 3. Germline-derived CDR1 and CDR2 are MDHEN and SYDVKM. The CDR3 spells CASSLAGLADSYEQYF. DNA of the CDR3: TGTGCCAGCAGTTTAGCGGGACTAGCGGACTCCTACGAGCAGTACTTC.

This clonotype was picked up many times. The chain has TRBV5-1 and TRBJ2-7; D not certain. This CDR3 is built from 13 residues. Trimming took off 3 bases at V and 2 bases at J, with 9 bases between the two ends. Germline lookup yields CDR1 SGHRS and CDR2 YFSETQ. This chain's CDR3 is CASSSTPPYEQYF. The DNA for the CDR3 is TGCGCCAGCAGCTCGACTCCTCCCTACGAGCAGTACTTC. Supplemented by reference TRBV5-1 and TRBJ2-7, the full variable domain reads KAGVTQTPRYLIKTRGQQVTLSCSPISGHRSVSWYQQTPGQGLQFLFEYFSETQRNKGNFPGRFSGRQFSNSRSEMNVSTLELGDSALYLCASSSTPPYEQYFGPGTRLTVT.

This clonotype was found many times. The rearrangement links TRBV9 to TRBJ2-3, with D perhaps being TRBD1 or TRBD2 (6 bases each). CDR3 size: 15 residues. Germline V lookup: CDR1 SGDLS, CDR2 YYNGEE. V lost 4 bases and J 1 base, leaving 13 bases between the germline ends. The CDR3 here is CASSSRGVGTDTQYF. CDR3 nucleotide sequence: TGTGCCAGCAGCTCTAGGGGGGTTGGCACAGATACGCAGTATTTT.

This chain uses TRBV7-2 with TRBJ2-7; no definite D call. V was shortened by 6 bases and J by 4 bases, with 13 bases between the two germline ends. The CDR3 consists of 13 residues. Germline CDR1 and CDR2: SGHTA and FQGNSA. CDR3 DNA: TGTGCCAGCAGTTCCCTCGTCCTTTACGAGCAGTACTTC. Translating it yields CASSSLVLYEQYF.

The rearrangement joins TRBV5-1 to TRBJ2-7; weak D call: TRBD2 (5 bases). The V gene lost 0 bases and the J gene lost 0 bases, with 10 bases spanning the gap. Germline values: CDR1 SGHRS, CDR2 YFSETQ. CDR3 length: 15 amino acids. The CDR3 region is CASSLAGSSSYEQYF. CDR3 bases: TGCGCCAGCAGCTTGGCGGGATCTTCCTCCTACGAGCAGTACTTC.

The CDR3 region has the DNA TGTGCCATCAGTGAGTCCTCCCTCCAAGAGACCCAGTACTTC. This sequence encodes CAISESSLQETQYF. The chain has TRBV10-3 and TRBJ2-5; D unclear. From germline, CDR1 is ENHRY and CDR2 SYGVKD. Trimming removed 0 bases at V and 1 base at J, with 6 bases between. CDR3 size: 14 residues.

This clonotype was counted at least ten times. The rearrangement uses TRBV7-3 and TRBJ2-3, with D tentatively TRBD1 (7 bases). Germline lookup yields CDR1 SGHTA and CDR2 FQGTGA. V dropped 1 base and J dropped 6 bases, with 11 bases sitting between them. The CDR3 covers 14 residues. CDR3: CASSLSPGGDTQYF. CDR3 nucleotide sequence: TGTGCCAGCAGCTTAAGTCCAGGGGGGGATACGCAGTATTTT. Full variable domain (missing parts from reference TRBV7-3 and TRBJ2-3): GAGVSQTPSNKVTEKGKYVELRCDPISGHTALYWYRQSLGQGPEFLIYFQGTGAADDSGLPNDRFFAVRPEGSVSTLKIQRTERGDSAVYLCASSLSPGGDTQYFGPGTRLTVL.

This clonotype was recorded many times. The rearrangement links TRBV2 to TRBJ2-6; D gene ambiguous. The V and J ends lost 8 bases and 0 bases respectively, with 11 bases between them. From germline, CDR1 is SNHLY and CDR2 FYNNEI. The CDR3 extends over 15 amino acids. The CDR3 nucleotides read TGTGCCAGCCTTTGGAAGAACTCTGGGGCCAACGTCCTGACTTTC. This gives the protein CASLWKNSGANVLTF.

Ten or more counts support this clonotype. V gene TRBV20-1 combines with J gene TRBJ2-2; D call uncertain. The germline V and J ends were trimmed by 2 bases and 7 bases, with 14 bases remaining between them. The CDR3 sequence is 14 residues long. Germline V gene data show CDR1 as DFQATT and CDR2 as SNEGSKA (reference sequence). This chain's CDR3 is CSARPSPGGGELFF. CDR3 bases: TGCAGTGCTAGACCGTCTCCTGGCGGCGGGGAGCTGTTTTTT.

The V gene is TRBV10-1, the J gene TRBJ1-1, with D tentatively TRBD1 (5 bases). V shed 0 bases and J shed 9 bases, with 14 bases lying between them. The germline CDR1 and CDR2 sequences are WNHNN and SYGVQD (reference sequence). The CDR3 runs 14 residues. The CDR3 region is CASSESRQKSQAFF. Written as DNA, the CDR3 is TGCGCCAGCAGTGAGTCGAGACAGAAGTCCCAAGCTTTCTTT.

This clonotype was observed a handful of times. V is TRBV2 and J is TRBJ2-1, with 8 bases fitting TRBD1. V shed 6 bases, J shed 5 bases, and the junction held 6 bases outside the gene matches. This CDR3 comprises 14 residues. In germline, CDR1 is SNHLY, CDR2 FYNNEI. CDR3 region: CASRQGVGNNEQFF. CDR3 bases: TGTGCCAGCAGACAGGGGGTGGGAAACAATGAGCAGTTCTTC.

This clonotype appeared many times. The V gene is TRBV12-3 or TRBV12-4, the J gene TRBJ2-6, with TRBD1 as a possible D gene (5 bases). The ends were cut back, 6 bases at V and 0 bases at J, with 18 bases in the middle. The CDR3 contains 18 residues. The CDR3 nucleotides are TGTGCCAGCAGACAAAACAGGCGTGCTTACTCTGGGGCCAACGTCCTGACTTTC. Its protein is CASRQNRRAYSGANVLTF.

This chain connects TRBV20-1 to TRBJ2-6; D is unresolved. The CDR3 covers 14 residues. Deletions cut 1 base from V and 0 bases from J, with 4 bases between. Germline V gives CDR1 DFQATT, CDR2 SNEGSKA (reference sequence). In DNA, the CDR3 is TGCAGTGCTAGAGCGGGCTCTGGGGCCAACGTCCTGACTTTC. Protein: CSARAGSGANVLTF.

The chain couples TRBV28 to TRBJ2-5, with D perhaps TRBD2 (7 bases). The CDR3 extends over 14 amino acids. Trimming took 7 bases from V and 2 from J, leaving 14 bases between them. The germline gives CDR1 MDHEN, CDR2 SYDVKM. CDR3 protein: CASKRGGGQETQYF. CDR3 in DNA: TGTGCCAGCAAGAGGGGGGGGGGGCAAGAGACCCAGTACTTC.

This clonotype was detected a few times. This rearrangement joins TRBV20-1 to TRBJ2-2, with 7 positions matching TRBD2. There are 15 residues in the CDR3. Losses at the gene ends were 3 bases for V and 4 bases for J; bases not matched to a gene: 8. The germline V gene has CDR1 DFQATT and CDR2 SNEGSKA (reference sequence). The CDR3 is CSASGPGGSTGELFF. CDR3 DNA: TGCAGTGCTAGTGGCCCGGGAGGTTCCACCGGGGAGCTGTTTTTT.

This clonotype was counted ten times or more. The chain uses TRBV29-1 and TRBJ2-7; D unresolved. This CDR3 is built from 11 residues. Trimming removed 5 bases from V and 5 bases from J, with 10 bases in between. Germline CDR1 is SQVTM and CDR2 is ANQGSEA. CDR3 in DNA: TGCAGCGTTTTTAGGCGAGACGAGCAGTACTTC. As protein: CSVFRRDEQYF.

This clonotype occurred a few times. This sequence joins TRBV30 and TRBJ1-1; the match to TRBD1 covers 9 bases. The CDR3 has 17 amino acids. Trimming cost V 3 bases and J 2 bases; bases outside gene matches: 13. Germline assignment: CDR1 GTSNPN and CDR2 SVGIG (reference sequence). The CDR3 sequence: CAWRSIGTGNRNTEAFF. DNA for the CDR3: TGTGCCTGGAGATCTATCGGGACAGGGAATAGAAACACTGAAGCTTTCTTT.

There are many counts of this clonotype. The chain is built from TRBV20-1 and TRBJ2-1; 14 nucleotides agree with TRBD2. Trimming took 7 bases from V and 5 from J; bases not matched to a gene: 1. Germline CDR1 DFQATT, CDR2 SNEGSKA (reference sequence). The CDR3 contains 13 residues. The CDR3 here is CSVGLAGDNEQFF. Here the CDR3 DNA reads TGCAGTGTGGGACTAGCGGGAGACAATGAGCAGTTCTTC.

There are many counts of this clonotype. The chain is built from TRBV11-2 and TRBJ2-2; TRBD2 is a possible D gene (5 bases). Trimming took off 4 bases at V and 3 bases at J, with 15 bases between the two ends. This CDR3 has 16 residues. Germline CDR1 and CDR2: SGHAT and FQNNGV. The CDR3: CASSSGLAWDTGELFF. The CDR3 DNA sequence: TGTGCCAGCAGCTCTGGACTCGCCTGGGACACCGGGGAGCTGTTTTTT. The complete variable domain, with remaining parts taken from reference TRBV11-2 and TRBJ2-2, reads EAGVAQSPRYKIIEKRQSVAFWCNPISGHATLYWYQQILGQGPKLLIQFQNNGVVDDSQLPKDRFSAERLKGVDSTLKIQPAKLEDSAVYLCASSSGLAWDTGELFFGEGSRLTVL.

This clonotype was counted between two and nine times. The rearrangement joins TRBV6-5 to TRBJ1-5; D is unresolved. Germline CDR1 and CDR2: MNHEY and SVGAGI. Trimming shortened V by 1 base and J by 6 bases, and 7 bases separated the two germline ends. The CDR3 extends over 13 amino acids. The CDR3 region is CASSYFAGQPQHF. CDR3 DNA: TGTGCCAGCAGTTACTTCGCCGGTCAGCCCCAGCATTTT.

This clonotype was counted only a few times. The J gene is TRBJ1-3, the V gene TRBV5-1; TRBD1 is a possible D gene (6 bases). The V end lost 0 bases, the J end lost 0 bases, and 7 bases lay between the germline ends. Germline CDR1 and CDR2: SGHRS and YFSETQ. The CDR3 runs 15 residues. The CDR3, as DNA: TGCGCCAGCAGCTTGGCAGGGGACTCTGGAAACACCATATATTTT. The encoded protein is CASSLAGDSGNTIYF.